Below, one T cell receptor beta chain is given with its context. Only in-frame clones appear in the TCRdb table, and some are missing; sequencing was by immunoSEQ multiplex PCR. The table records 130,000 to 150,000 clones, about nine tenths of them present only once. The sample belongs to a study of control samples from healthy donors and cancer patients. This TCR was recovered from a man between 25 and 39 years old in good health. The sample consisted of blood.

The DNA for the CDR3 is TGCAGCGTTAGGGGTATGAATGAGCAGTTCTTC. It encodes CSVRGMNEQFF. The genes are TRBV29-1 and TRBJ2-1; a weak D match, TRBD1 (5 bases). V was cut by 5 bases and J by 7 bases, with 9 bases left in between. CDR3 size: 11 residues. In germline, CDR1 is SQVTM, CDR2 ANQGSEA.